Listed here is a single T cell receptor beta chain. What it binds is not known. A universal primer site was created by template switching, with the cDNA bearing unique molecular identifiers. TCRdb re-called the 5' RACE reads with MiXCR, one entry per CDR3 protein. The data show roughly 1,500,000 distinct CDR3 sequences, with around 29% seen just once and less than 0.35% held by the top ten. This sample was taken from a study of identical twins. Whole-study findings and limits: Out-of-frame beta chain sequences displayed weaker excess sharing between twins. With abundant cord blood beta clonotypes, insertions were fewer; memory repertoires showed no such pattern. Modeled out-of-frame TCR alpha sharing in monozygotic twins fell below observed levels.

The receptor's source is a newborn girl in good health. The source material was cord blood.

The CDR3 protein is CATWGRTEAFF. CDR3 bases: TGTGCCACCTGGGGCCGGACTGAAGCTTTCTTT. The J gene is TRBJ1-1, the V gene TRBV24-1, with D possibly being TRBD1 (5 bases). The CDR3 runs to 11 residues. Trimming pared 9 bases from V and 5 bases from J, leaving 9 bases between. CDR1 and CDR2 (germline): KGHDR, SFDVKD.